The sequence of this TCR beta chain was determined in a study of blood T cell repertoires in COVID-19. CDR1 and CDR2 from the germline V gene are SEHNR and FQNEAQ (reference sequence). The V segment lost 5 bases and the J segment 4 bases; nucleotides outside the gene matches: 12. The CDR3 spans 16 residues. Assay used: immunoSEQ multiplex PCR; TCRdb lists only in-frame clones, some missing. The repertoire holds approximately 82,000 clones, with more than 85% as singletons. Sequences were obtained from peripheral blood. The rearrangement joins TRBV7-9 to TRBJ2-3, with 7 bases fitting TRBD1. This sequence was found in a man in his 70s with active or convalescent COVID-19. CDR3 bases: TGTGCCAGCAGCCATAGTAACAGGGGAATCTCAGATACGCAGTATTTT. As protein: CASSHSNRGISDTQYF.